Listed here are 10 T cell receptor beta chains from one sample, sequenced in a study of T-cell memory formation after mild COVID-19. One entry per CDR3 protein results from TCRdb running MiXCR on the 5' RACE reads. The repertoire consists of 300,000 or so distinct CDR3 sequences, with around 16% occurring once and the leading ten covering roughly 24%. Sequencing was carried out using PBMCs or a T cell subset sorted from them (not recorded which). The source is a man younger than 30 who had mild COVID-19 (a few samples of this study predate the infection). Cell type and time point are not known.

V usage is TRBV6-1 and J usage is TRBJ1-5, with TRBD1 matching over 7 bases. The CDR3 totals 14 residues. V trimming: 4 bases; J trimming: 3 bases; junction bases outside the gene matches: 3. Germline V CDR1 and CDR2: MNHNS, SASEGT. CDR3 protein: CASSGQGINQPQHF. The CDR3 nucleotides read TGTGCCAGCAGTGGACAGGGCATCAATCAGCCCCAGCATTTT.

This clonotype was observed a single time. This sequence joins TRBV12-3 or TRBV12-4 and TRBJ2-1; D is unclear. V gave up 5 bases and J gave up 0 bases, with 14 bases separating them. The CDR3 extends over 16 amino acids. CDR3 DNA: TGTGCCAGCAGTGATATCCCAGCAGGCTCCTACAATGAGCAGTTCTTC. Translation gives CASSDIPAGSYNEQFF.

The CDR3 DNA follows: TGTGCCACCAGCAGAGATGGGGGCTCCTACGAGCAGTACTTC. The encoded protein is CATSRDGGSYEQYF. This rearrangement joins TRBV15 to TRBJ2-7, with D possibly being TRBD1 or TRBD2 (5 bases each). The CDR3 consists of 14 residues. Germline CDR1 reads LNHNV; CDR2 reads YYDKDF (reference sequence). V was pared by 0 bases and J by 0 bases, with 6 bases between. Based on the CDR3 plus reference TRBV15 and TRBJ2-7, the full variable domain is DAMVIQNPRYQVTQFGKPVTLSCSQTLNHNVMYWYQQKSSQAPKLLFHYYDKDFNNEADTPDNFQSRRPNTSFCFLDIRSPGLGDTAMYLCATSRDGGSYEQYFGPGTRLTVT.

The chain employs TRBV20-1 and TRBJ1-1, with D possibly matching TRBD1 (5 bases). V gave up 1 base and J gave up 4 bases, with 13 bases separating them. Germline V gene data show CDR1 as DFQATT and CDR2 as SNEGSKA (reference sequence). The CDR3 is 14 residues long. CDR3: CSARGSRGTTEAFF. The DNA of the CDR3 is TGCAGTGCTAGAGGCAGTCGGGGCACCACTGAAGCTTTCTTT.

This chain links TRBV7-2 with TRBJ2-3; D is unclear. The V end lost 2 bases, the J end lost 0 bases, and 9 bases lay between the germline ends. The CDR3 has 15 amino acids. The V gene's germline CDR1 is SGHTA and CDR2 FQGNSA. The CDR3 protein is CASSLRVQSTDTQYF. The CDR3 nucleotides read TGTGCCAGCAGCTTAAGGGTCCAGAGCACAGATACGCAGTATTTT.

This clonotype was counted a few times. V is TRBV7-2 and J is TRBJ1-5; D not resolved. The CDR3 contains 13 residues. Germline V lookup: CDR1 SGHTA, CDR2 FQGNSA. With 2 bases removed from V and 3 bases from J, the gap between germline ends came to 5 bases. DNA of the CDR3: TGTGCCAGCAGCTTACACCACAATCAGCCCCAGCATTTT. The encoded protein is CASSLHHNQPQHF.

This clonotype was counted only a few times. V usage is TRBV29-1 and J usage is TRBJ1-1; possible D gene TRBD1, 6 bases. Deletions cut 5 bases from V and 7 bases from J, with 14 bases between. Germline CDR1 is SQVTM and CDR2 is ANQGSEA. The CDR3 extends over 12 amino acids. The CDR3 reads CSVYRVRDEAFF. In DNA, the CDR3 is TGCAGCGTTTACAGGGTTCGGGATGAAGCTTTCTTT.

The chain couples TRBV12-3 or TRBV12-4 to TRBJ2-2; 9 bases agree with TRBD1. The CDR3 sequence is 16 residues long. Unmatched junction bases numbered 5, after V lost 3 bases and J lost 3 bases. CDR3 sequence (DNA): TGTGCCAGCAGTTTCCTACAGGGGGCTGACACCGGGGAGCTGTTTTTT. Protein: CASSFLQGADTGELFF.

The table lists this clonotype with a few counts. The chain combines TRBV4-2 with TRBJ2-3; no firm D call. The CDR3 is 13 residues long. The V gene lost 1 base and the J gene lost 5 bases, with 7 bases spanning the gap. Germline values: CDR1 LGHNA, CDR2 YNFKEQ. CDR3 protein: CASSQGDEDTQYF. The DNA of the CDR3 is TGTGCCAGCAGCCAAGGCGACGAAGATACGCAGTATTTT.

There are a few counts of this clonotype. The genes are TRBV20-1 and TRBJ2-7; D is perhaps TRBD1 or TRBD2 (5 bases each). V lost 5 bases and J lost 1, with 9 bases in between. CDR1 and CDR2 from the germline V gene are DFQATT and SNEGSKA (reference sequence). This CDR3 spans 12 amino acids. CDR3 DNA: TGCAGTGCTTGGGACGCGTCCTACGAGCAGTACTTC. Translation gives CSAWDASYEQYF.